The T cell receptor (beta chain) under discussion was sequenced for a study of blood T cells in healthy people across ages. Study-wide results and caveats: In older individuals, TCR beta diversity per million T cells was lower, falling roughly linearly with age.

The CDR3 extends over 14 amino acids. Trimming took off 2 bases at V and 5 bases at J, with 11 bases between the two ends. This clonotype was detected only once. Its antigen is not known. A sample-barcoded 5' primer and a J-beta primer mix were used in a second PCR of about 7 to 11 cycles. TCRdb recomputed calls from the 5' RACE reads with MiXCR, one row per CDR3 protein. The sample holds roughly 700,000 distinct CDR3 sequences, roughly 49% seen once. This clonotype was sampled from a woman aged 60-70 years in good health. The V call is TRBV12-3 or TRBV12-4, the J call TRBJ2-3; TRBD2 is a possible D gene (6 bases). Input material: blood. CDR3 nucleotide sequence: TGTGCCAGCAGTTTACTCGGGGGTGGAGATACGCAGTATTTT. The encoded protein is CASSLLGGGDTQYF.